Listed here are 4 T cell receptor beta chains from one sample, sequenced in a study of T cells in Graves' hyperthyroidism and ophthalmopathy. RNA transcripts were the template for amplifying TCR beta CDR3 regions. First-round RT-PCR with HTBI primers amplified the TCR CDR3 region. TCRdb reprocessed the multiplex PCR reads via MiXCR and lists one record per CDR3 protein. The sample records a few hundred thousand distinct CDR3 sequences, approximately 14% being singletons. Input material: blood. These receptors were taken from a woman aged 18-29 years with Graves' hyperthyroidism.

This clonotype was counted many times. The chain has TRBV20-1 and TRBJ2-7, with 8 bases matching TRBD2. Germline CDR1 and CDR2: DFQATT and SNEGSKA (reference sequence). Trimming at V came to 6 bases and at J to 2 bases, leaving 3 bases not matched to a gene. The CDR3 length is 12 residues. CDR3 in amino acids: CSAVSGAYEQYF. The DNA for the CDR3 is TGCAGTGCCGTTAGCGGGGCCTACGAGCAGTACTTC.

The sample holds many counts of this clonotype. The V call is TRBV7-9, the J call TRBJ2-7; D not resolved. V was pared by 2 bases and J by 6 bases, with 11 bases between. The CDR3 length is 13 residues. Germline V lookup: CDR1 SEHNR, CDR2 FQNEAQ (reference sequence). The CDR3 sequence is CASSLPMYSEQYF. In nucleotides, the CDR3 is TGTGCCAGCAGCTTACCAATGTACTCCGAGCAGTACTTC.

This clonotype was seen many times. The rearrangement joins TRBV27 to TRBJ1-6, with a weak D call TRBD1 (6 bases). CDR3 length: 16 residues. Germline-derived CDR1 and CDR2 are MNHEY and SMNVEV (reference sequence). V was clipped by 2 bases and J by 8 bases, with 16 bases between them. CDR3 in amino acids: CASSLGWGQGDSPLHF. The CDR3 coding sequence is TGTGCCAGCAGTTTAGGTTGGGGGCAGGGTGATTCACCCCTCCACTTT.

Written as DNA, the CDR3 is TGTGCCAGCAGCTATCGCCCCCCCACTAGCGGGAGTGAGAATGAGCAGTTCTTC. This translates into CASSYRPPTSGSENEQFF. The V call is TRBV12-3 or TRBV12-4, the J call TRBJ2-1; 11 positions agree with TRBD2. With V trimmed by 6 bases and J by 7 bases, 17 bases remained unmatched. The CDR3 has 18 residues.